These 9 T cell receptor beta chains originate from one sample sequenced in a study of OX40 agonist ivuxolimab in advanced cancers. The method was immunoSEQ multiplex PCR; TCRdb's version includes in-frame clones alone and lacks a portion of them. The data contain tens of thousands of clones, more than 85% of them seen just once; the ten biggest clones take up about 19%. The specimen comprised CD4+ or CD8+ T cells sorted from blood, sampled in a trial of the OX40 agonist ivuxolimab. The receptors here all came from an adult with an advanced solid tumor such as melanoma, head and neck, liver or kidney cancer.

This chain joins TRBV10-3 and TRBJ2-7; the D call may be TRBD1 or TRBD2 (6 bases each). V was clipped by 3 bases and J by 0 bases, with 24 bases between them. In germline, CDR1 is ENHRY, CDR2 SYGVKD. This CDR3 is 19 amino acids long. CDR3: CAISDSRIRGTPISYEQYF. For the CDR3, the DNA is TGTGCCATCAGTGATTCTCGTATACGCGGGACACCCATCTCCTACGAGCAGTACTTC.

The rearrangement uses TRBV19 and TRBJ2-7; TRBD1 aligns across 11 bases. V lost 1 base and J lost 6; bases outside the gene matches: 2. CDR3 length equals 14 residues. The germline V gene has CDR1 LNHDA and CDR2 SQIVND (reference sequence). CDR3 DNA: TGTGCCAGTAGTATAGGGACAGGGGGCGTCGAGCAGTACTTC. This codes for CASSIGTGGVEQYF. Full variable domain (outside the CDR3, taken from reference TRBV19 and TRBJ2-7): DGGITQSPKYLFRKEGQNVTLSCEQNLNHDAMYWYRQDPGQGLRLIYYSQIVNDFQKGDIAEGYSVSREKKESFPLTVTSAQKNPTAFYLCASSIGTGGVEQYFGPGTRLTVT.

The V gene is TRBV19, the J gene TRBJ1-1, with D uncertain. Trimming removed 1 base at V and 7 bases at J, with 10 bases between. This CDR3 is built from 13 residues. Germline V gene lookup returns CDR1 LNHDA and CDR2 SQIVND (reference sequence). The DNA for the CDR3 is TGTGCCAGTAGTATAGGGGCAGGAAATGAAGCTTTCTTT. Translated, it gives CASSIGAGNEAFF.

V is TRBV6-5 and J is TRBJ1-1; D call uncertain. Germline V gene sequence: CDR1 MNHEY, CDR2 SVGAGI. The CDR3 consists of 13 residues. V was pared by 6 bases and J by 2 bases, with 10 bases between. DNA of the CDR3: TGTGCCAGCAGCCCTGGCCCCAACACTGAAGCTTTCTTT. Translation: CASSPGPNTEAFF.

V gene TRBV6-8 combines with J gene TRBJ2-5, with TRBD2 matching 8 bases. The J segment lost 4 bases and the V segment lost 3 bases, leaving 16 bases of the junction unmatched. CDR3 size: 18 residues. Germline V gives CDR1 MNHGY, CDR2 SAAAGT. CDR3 nucleotide sequence: TGTGCCAGCAGTTATCAGCGAGGTCCGCGGGAGGTGCTAGAGACCCAGTACTTC. Amino acid sequence: CASSYQRGPREVLETQYF.

The gene calls are TRBV7-6 and TRBJ1-5; D uncertain. Between the trimmed V and J ends, which lost 5 bases and 6 bases, there was a span of 11 bases. The germline gives CDR1 SGHVS, CDR2 FNYEAQ. This CDR3 is 13 amino acids long. The CDR3 DNA reads TGTGCCAGCAGCCTAAATGAGGGTCAGCCCCAGCATTTT. Protein: CASSLNEGQPQHF.

J is TRBJ2-4 and V is TRBV18, with TRBD1 matching 7 bases. The CDR3 totals 15 residues. CDR1 KGHSH and CDR2 LQKENI come from the germline V gene. The V gene end was trimmed by 4 bases and the J gene end by 8 bases; junction bases not matched to a gene: 11. Here the CDR3 reads CASSLTGAGEDIQYF. In DNA form, the CDR3 reads TGTGCCAGCTCACTAACAGGGGCGGGTGAGGACATTCAGTACTTC.

This clone was seen more than once but under ten times. The rearrangement links TRBV4-2 to TRBJ1-3, with no clear D. This CDR3 is built from 14 residues. CDR1 and CDR2 from the germline V gene are LGHNA and YNFKEQ. Trimming cost V 3 bases and J 0 bases, with 6 bases left between them. The CDR3 coding sequence is TGTGCCAGCAGCCAGGCAGCCTCTGGAAACACCATATATTTT. It codes for CASSQAASGNTIYF.

The rearrangement links TRBV5-4 to TRBJ2-3; D is undetermined. The V and J ends lost 2 bases and 2 bases respectively, with 12 bases between them. Per the germline V gene, CDR1 is SGHNT and CDR2 is YYREEE (reference sequence). The length of the CDR3 is 15 residues. The CDR3 DNA is TGTGCCAGCAGCTTTGCCCTAATCGCCACAGATACGCAGTATTTT. Translated: CASSFALIATDTQYF.